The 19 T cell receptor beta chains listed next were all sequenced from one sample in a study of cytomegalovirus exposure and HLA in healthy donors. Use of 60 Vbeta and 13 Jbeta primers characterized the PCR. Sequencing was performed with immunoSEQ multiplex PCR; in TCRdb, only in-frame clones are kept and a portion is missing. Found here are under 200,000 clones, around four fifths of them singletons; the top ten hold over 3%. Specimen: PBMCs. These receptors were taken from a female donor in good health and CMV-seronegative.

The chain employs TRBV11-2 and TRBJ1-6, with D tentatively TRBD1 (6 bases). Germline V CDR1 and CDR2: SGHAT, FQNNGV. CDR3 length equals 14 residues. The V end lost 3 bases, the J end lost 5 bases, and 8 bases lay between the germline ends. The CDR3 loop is CASSFSGDNSPLHF. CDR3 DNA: TGTGCCAGCAGCTTTTCAGGGGATAATTCACCCCTCCACTTT.

The CDR3 sequence: CAWGLAGGIGYIQYF. DNA for the CDR3: TGTGCCTGGGGACTCGCGGGGGGCATTGGATACATTCAGTACTTC. J is TRBJ2-4 and V is TRBV30, with 8 bases fitting TRBD2. J gave up 8 bases and V 5 bases, and 14 bases lay outside the gene matches. This CDR3 comprises 15 residues. Germline V gene data show CDR1 as GTSNPN and CDR2 as SVGIG (reference sequence).

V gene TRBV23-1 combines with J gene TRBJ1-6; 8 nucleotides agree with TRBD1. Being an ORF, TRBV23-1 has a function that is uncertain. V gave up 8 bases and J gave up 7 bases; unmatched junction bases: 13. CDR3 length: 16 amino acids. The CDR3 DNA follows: TGCGCCAGCGGGTACGGTTGGGACAGGAAAAATTCACCCCTCCACTTT. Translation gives CASGYGWDRKNSPLHF.

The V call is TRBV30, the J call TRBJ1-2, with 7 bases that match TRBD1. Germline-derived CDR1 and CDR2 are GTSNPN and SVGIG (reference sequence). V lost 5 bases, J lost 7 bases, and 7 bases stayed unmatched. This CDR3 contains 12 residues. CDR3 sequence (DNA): TGTGCCTGGGACTTTGGGACAGCTGGCTACACCTTC. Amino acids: CAWDFGTAGYTF. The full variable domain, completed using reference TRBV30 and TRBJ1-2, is SQTIHQWPATLVQPVGSPLSLECTVEGTSNPNLYWYRQAAGRGLQLLFYSVGIGQISSEVPQNLSASRPQDRQFILSSKKLLLSDSGFYLCAWDFGTAGYTFGSGTRLTVV.

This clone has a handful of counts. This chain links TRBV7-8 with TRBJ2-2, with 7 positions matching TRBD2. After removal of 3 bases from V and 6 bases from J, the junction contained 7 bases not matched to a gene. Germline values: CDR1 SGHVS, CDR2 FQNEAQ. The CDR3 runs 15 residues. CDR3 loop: CASSFFGGSAGELFF. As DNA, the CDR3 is TGTGCCAGCAGCTTCTTTGGCGGGAGTGCCGGGGAGCTGTTTTTT.

The CDR3 region is CASSELAGNNEQFF. Here the CDR3 DNA reads TGTGCCAGCAGTGAACTAGCGGGGAACAATGAGCAGTTCTTC. The chain uses TRBV2 and TRBJ2-1, with 9 bases aligning to TRBD2. Germline V gene sequence: CDR1 SNHLY, CDR2 FYNNEI. The CDR3 has 14 residues. Trimming took 2 bases from V and 5 from J; bases not matched to a gene: 1.

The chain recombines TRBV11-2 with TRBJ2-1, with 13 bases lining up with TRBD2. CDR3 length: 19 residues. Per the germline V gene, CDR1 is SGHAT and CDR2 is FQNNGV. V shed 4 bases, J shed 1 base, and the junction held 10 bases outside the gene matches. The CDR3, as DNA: TGTGCCAGCAGCTACACAATCGGACTAGCGGGAGTATCCTACAATGAGCAGTTCTTC. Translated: CASSYTIGLAGVSYNEQFF.

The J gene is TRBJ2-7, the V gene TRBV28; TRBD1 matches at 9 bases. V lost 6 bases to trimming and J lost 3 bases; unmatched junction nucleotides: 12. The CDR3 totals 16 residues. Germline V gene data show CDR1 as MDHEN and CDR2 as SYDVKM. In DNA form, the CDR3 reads TGTGCCAGCAGAAAACAGGGGGCCGCACCGTACTACGAGCAGTACTTC. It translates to CASRKQGAAPYYEQYF.

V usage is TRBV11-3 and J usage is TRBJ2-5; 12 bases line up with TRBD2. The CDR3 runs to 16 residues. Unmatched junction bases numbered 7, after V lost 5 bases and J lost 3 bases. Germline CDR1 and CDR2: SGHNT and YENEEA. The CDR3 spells CASSAGTSGPEETQYF. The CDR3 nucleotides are TGTGCCAGCAGCGCCGGGACTAGCGGGCCAGAAGAGACCCAGTACTTC.

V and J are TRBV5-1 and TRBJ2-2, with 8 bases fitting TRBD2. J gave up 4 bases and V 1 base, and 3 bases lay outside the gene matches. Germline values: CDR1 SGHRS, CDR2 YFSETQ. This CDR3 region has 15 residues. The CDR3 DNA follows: TGCGCCAGCAGCTTGACGGGGGGGGGCACCGGGGAGCTGTTTTTT. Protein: CASSLTGGGTGELFF. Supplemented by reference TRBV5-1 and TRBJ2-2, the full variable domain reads KAGVTQTPRYLIKTRGQQVTLSCSPISGHRSVSWYQQTPGQGLQFLFEYFSETQRNKGNFPGRFSGRQFSNSRSEMNVSTLELGDSALYLCASSLTGGGTGELFFGEGSRLTVL.

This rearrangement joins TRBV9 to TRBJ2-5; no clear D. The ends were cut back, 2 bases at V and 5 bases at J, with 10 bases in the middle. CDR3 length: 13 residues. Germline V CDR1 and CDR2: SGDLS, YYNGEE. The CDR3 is CASSVLTGETQYF. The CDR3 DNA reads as TGTGCCAGCAGCGTTCTGACCGGGGAGACCCAGTACTTC.

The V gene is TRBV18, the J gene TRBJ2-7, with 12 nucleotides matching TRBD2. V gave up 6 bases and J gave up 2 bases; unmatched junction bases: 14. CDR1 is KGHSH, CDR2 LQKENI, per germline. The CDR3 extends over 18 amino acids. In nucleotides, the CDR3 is TGTGCCAGCTCCTTAATTACACCGACTAGCGGGGGCCCCTACGAGCAGTACTTC. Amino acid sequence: CASSLITPTSGGPYEQYF.

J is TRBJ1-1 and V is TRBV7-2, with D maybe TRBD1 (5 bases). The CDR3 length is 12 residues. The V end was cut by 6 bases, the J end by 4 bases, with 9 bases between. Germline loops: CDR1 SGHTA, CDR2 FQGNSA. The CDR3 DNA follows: TGTGCCAGCAGTTGGAGGGGCACTGAAGCTTTCTTT. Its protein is CASSWRGTEAFF.

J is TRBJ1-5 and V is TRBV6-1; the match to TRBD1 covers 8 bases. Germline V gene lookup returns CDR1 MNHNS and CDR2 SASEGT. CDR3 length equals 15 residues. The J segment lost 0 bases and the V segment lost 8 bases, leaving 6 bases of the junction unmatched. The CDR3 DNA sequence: TGTGCCAGCGACAGGGGCCCATATAGCAATCAGCCCCAGCATTTT. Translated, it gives CASDRGPYSNQPQHF.

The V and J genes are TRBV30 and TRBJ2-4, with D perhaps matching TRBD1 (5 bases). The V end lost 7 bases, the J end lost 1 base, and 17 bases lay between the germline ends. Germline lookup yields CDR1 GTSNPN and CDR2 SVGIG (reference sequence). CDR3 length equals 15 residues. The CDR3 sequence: CALLSQGWAKNIQYF. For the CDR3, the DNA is TGTGCCTTGCTCAGTCAGGGTTGGGCCAAAAACATTCAGTACTTC.

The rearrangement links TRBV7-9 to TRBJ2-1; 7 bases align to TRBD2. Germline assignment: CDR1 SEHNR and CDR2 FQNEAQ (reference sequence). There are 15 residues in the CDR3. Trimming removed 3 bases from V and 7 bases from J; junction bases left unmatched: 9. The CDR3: CASSFTSALMNEQFF. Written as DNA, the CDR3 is TGTGCCAGCAGCTTTACTAGCGCCCTAATGAATGAGCAGTTCTTC.

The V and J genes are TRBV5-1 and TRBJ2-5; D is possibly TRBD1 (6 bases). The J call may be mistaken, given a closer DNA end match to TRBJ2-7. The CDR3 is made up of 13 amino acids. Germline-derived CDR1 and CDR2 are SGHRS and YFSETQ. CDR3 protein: CASSGQGTYEQYF. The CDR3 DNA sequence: TGCGCCAGCAGCGGCCAGGGGACCTACGAGCAGTACTTC.

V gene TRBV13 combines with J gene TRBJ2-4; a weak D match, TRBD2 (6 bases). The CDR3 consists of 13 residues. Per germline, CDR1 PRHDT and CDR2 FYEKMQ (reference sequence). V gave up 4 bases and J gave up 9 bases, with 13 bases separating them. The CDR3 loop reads CASSSTSGGIQYF. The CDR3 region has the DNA TGTGCCAGCAGCTCGACTAGTGGGGGCATTCAGTACTTC. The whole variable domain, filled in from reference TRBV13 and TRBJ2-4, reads AAGVIQSPRHLIKEKRETATLKCYPIPRHDTVYWYQQGPGQDPQFLISFYEKMQSDKGSIPDRFSAQQFSDYHSELNMSSLELGDSALYFCASSSTSGGIQYFGAGTRLSVL.

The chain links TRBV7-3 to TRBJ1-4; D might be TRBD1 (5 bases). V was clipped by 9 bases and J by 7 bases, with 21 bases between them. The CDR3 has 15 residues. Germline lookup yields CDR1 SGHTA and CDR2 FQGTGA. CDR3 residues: CARSWRGGGSEKLFF. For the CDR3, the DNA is TGTGCCAGATCATGGCGGGGCGGGGGAAGTGAAAAACTGTTTTTT. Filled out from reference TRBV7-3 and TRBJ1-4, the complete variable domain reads GAGVSQTPSNKVTEKGKYVELRCDPISGHTALYWYRQSLGQGPEFLIYFQGTGAADDSGLPNDRFFAVRPEGSVSTLKIQRTERGDSAVYLCARSWRGGGSEKLFFGSGTQLSVL.